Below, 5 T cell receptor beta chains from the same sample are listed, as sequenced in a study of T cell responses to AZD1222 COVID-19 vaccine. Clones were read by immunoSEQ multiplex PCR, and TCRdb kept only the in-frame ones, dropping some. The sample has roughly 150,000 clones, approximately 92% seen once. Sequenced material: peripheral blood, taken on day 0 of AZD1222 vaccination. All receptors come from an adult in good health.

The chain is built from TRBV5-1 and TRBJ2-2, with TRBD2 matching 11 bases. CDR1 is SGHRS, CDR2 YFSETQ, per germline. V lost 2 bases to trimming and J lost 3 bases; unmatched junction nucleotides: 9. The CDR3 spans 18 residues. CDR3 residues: CASSFGRSGRGYTGELFF. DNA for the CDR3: TGCGCCAGCAGCTTTGGTCGTAGCGGGAGGGGATACACCGGGGAGCTGTTTTTT.

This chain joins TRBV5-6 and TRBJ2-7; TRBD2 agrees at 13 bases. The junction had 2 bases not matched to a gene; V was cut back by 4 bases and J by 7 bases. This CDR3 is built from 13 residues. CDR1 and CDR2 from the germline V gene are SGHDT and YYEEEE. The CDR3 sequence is CASSPTSGREQYF. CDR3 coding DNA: TGTGCCAGCAGCCCGACTAGCGGGAGGGAGCAGTACTTC.

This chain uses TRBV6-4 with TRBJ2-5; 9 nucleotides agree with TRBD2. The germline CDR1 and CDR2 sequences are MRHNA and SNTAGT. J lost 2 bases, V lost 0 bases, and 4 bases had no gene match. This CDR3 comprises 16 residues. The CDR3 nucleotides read TGTGCCAGCAGTGACTCGGCGGGGGGGCCTCAAGAGACCCAGTACTTC. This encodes CASSDSAGGPQETQYF.

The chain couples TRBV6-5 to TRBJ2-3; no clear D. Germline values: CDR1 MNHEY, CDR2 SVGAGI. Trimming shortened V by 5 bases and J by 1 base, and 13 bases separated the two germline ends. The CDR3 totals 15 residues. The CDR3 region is CASSPQPEGTDTQYF. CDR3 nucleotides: TGTGCCAGCAGTCCTCAACCCGAGGGCACAGATACGCAGTATTTT.

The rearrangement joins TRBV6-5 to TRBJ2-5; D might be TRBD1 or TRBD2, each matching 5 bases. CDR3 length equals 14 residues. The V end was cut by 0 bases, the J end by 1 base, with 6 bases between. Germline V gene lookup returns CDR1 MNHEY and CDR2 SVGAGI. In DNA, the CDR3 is TGTGCCAGCAGTTACTCGGGGACCCAAGAGACCCAGTACTTC. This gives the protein CASSYSGTQETQYF.